The clone carrying this T cell receptor beta chain was recorded at least ten times. The CDR3 extends over 16 amino acids. CDR1 is MNHEY, CDR2 SMNVEV, per germline (reference sequence). V lost 5 bases to trimming and J lost 8 bases, with 22 bases between them. The data originate from a study of metastatic and nonmetastatic thyroid tumors. TCRdb re-analyzed the PCR reads using MiXCR. This table has 20,000 to 25,000 clones, around an eighth appearing once. Ahead of thyroid surgery, no patient had received treatment of any kind. The sequenced sample was blood. The receptor was isolated from a female donor with papillary thyroid cancer or a benign thyroid nodule (not recorded which). Some clones in this sample may be carry-over from other donors' samples. The V gene is TRBV27, the J gene TRBJ2-1, with D possibly being TRBD1 (6 bases). In DNA, the CDR3 is TGTGCCAGCAGTCCACCACCACAGGGAAGATTGGATGAGCAGTTCTTC. This gives the protein CASSPPPQGRLDEQFF.